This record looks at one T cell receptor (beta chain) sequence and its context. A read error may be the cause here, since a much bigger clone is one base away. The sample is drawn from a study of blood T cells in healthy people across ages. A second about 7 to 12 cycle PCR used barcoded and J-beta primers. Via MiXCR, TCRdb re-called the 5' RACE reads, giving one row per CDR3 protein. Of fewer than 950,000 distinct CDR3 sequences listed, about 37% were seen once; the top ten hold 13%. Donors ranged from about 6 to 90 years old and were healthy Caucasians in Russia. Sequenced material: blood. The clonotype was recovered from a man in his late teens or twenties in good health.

Written as DNA, the CDR3 is TGTGCCATCAGTGATAGCACAGCTACGCAGTATTTT. As protein: CAISDSTATQYF. V and J are TRBV10-3 and TRBJ2-3; D not certain. The germline CDR1 and CDR2 sequences are ENHRY and SYGVKD. There are 12 residues in the CDR3.